The 5 T cell receptor beta chains below were found in one sample sequenced in a study of blood T cells in healthy people across ages. A J-beta primer mix and a sample-barcoded 5' primer were used in a second PCR of about 7 to 12 cycles. TCRdb re-derived calls from the 5' RACE reads in MiXCR, one entry per CDR3 protein. The sample consists of around 990,000 distinct CDR3 sequences, 35% to 40% of them appearing once. Input material: blood. These receptors all come from a man younger than 35 in good health.

This chain connects TRBV2 to TRBJ2-1; 9 bases fit TRBD1. This CDR3 has 16 amino acids. From germline, CDR1 is SNHLY and CDR2 FYNNEI. The trim removed 6 bases at V and 7 bases at J, leaving 13 bases unmatched. CDR3 sequence: CASRITTQGAKNEQFF. In DNA, the CDR3 is TGTGCCAGCAGGATTACCACACAGGGGGCTAAGAATGAGCAGTTCTTC.

V gene TRBV2 combines with J gene TRBJ2-1, with no clear D. The J call is uncertain, as TRBJ2-7 better fits the DNA end. Per the germline V gene, CDR1 is SNHLY and CDR2 is FYNNEI. This CDR3 is built from 12 residues. CDR3 coding DNA: TGTGCCAGCTCCTCGTTCTACAATGAGCAGTACTTC. Translation gives CASSSFYNEQYF.

The rearrangement links TRBV7-2 to TRBJ1-1, with D unclear. The CDR3 loop spans 14 amino acids. The ends were cut back, 5 bases at V and 0 bases at J, with 10 bases in the middle. Germline CDR1 SGHTA, CDR2 FQGNSA. In nucleotides, the CDR3 is TGTGCCAGCAGCCTAACCAGTCTGAACACTGAAGCTTTCTTT. Protein sequence: CASSLTSLNTEAFF.

This chain links TRBV5-1 with TRBJ2-7; D is perhaps TRBD1 (6 bases). The CDR3 sequence is 13 residues long. In germline, CDR1 is SGHRS, CDR2 YFSETQ. Trimming removed 4 bases at V and 0 bases at J, with 8 bases between. In DNA form, the CDR3 reads TGCGCCAGCAGCGACAGGATCTCCTACGAGCAGTACTTC. Protein product: CASSDRISYEQYF.

This clonotype was seen a few times. This chain connects TRBV20-1 to TRBJ1-2; 9 bases agree with TRBD1. CDR1 DFQATT and CDR2 SNEGSKA come from the germline V gene (reference sequence). The V and J ends lost 3 bases and 1 base, in that order; junction bases with no gene match: 6. The CDR3 contains 15 residues. The CDR3 loop is CSARPGTGYNYGYTF. In DNA form, the CDR3 reads TGCAGTGCTAGGCCCGGGACAGGGTATAACTATGGCTACACCTTC.